This T cell receptor beta chain was retrieved from a study of blood T cell repertoires in COVID-19. On the study more broadly: Acute and convalescent COVID-19 specimens originated in the United States, Italy and Spain. T cells, B-cell-depleted T cells, or PBMCs provided the cDNA or gDNA that served as material.

In germline, CDR1 is SGHAT, CDR2 FQDESV (reference sequence). Trimming left V 1 base short and J 4 bases short, with 15 bases between. CDR3 length equals 16 residues. As processed by the authors: Estimation of nucleated cell counts was performed using reference gene primer amplification. Data came from immunoSEQ multiplex PCR; TCRdb stores just in-frame clones and leaves some out. Clone size and the V and J calls come from that table; the DNA yielded D and trimming. This sample has around 160,000 clones, with more than 70% found just once. A single count supports this clone. The J gene is TRBJ2-3, the V gene TRBV11-1, with no clear D. The sequencing sample was made of peripheral blood. This sequence originates from a man between 60 and 75 years old with active or convalescent COVID-19. The CDR3 DNA is TGTGCCAGCAGCTTAGGGCGGCGGTCGAATTCAGATACGCAGTATTTT. Translated, it gives CASSLGRRSNSDTQYF.